The 26 T cell receptor beta chains listed next were all sequenced from one sample in a study of cytomegalovirus exposure and HLA in healthy donors. Researchers ran the PCR with 60 Vbeta and 13 Jbeta primers. Measured with immunoSEQ multiplex PCR; TCRdb has only the in-frame clones, and not every one. Altogether a few hundred thousand clones are present, about 93% being singletons, with the ten largest covering approximately 1.5%. Sequenced: PBMCs. The receptors stem from a girl aged 2 to 10 in good health and CMV-seronegative.

The sample holds one count of this clone. The chain has TRBV5-1 and TRBJ2-7; 9 bases agree with TRBD1. The trim removed 4 bases at V and 3 bases at J, leaving 5 bases unmatched. This CDR3 is built from 14 residues. The V gene's germline CDR1 is SGHRS and CDR2 YFSETQ. As DNA, the CDR3 is TGCGCCAGCAGCCCGACAGGGGGTCTCTACGAGCAGTACTTC. It encodes CASSPTGGLYEQYF. Full variable domain (rest looked up from reference TRBV5-1 and TRBJ2-7): KAGVTQTPRYLIKTRGQQVTLSCSPISGHRSVSWYQQTPGQGLQFLFEYFSETQRNKGNFPGRFSGRQFSNSRSEMNVSTLELGDSALYLCASSPTGGLYEQYFGPGTRLTVT.

J is TRBJ2-1 and V is TRBV7-9; 12 nucleotides align to TRBD2. Germline values: CDR1 SEHNR, CDR2 FQNEAQ (reference sequence). This CDR3 region has 16 residues. Trimming took 3 bases from V and 5 from J; bases not matched to a gene: 5. The CDR3 here is CASSLVGLAGNNEQFF. The DNA of the CDR3 is TGTGCCAGCAGCTTGGTCGGACTAGCGGGGAACAATGAGCAGTTCTTC.

This clone has a single count. V is TRBV19 and J is TRBJ2-5, with D possibly matching TRBD2 (5 bases). Germline CDR1 is LNHDA and CDR2 is SQIVND (reference sequence). The CDR3 has 15 residues. V was shortened by 5 bases and J by 0 bases, with 13 bases between the two germline ends. The CDR3 sequence is CASSPNRLNQETQYF. In DNA form, the CDR3 reads TGTGCCAGTAGTCCGAACCGACTAAACCAAGAGACCCAGTACTTC.

The chain joins TRBV6-5 to TRBJ2-7, with 8 bases identical to TRBD2. The trim removed 0 bases at V and 6 bases at J, leaving 4 bases unmatched. The length of the CDR3 is 14 residues. Germline V CDR1 and CDR2: MNHEY, SVGAGI. The chain's CDR3 is CASSYSGLGIEQYF. In DNA, the CDR3 is TGTGCCAGCAGTTACTCGGGACTAGGGATCGAGCAGTACTTC.

Turning to this clone: An end of the junction does not agree with germline; a read error may underlie this. The chain couples TRBV4-1 to TRBJ2-1; 11 bases match TRBD2. This CDR3 has 17 amino acids. Germline V gene data show CDR1 as MGHRA and CDR2 as YSYEKL. The CDR3 sequence is CASGQRLAGSSYNEQFF. In DNA, the CDR3 is TGCGCCAGCGGCCAAAGACTAGCGGGATCCTCCTACAATGAGCAGTTCTTC.

The chain combines TRBV7-6 with TRBJ2-3; D may be TRBD1 (5 bases). This CDR3 contains 14 residues. Trimming cost V 1 base and J 4 bases, with 9 bases left between them. The V gene's germline CDR1 is SGHVS and CDR2 FNYEAQ. CDR3 in amino acids: CASSLGQGSDTQYF. CDR3 in DNA: TGTGCCAGCAGCTTAGGCCAGGGTTCAGATACGCAGTATTTT.

The genes are TRBV27 and TRBJ2-7; the match to TRBD2 covers 9 bases. The CDR3 has 14 amino acids. The V segment lost 5 bases and the J segment 2 bases; nucleotides outside the gene matches: 4. Per the germline V gene, CDR1 is MNHEY and CDR2 is SMNVEV (reference sequence). In DNA, the CDR3 is TGTGCCAGCAGTATAGCGGGAGTTACCTACGAGCAGTACTTC. Amino acid sequence: CASSIAGVTYEQYF.

A single count supports this clone. This chain links TRBV10-3 with TRBJ2-5; 9 bases line up with TRBD2. This CDR3 is built from 13 residues. The germline V gene encodes CDR1 ENHRY and CDR2 SYGVKD. The ends lost 11 bases at V and 3 bases at J; junction bases unmatched: 7. CDR3: CASRGGAEETQYF. The CDR3 nucleotides are TGTGCCTCCCGCGGGGGGGCCGAAGAGACCCAGTACTTC.

The J gene is TRBJ1-4, the V gene TRBV27; a possible D gene is TRBD1 (6 bases). The CDR3 contains 13 residues. The germline CDR1 and CDR2 sequences are MNHEY and SMNVEV (reference sequence). V lost 5 bases and J 7 bases, leaving 11 bases between the germline ends. For the CDR3, the DNA is TGTGCCAGCAGTGGGACACCTTCTGAAAAACTGTTTTTT. The encoded protein is CASSGTPSEKLFF.

The chain employs TRBV7-9 and TRBJ2-1, with a tentative D call TRBD1 (6 bases). CDR1 and CDR2 (germline): SEHNR, FQNEAQ (reference sequence). V gave up 5 bases and J gave up 8 bases, with 19 bases separating them. This CDR3 is built from 15 residues. CDR3: CASSPHGQISHEQFF. For the CDR3, the DNA is TGTGCCAGCAGCCCCCATGGACAGATCTCTCATGAGCAGTTCTTC.

The chain couples TRBV5-1 to TRBJ2-1; 12 bases map to TRBD2. Germline values: CDR1 SGHRS, CDR2 YFSETQ. The ends lost 0 bases at V and 0 bases at J; junction bases unmatched: 10. The CDR3 has 20 residues. The CDR3: CASSLDQTSGGTRSYNEQFF. The CDR3 coding sequence is TGCGCCAGCAGCTTGGACCAGACTAGCGGGGGAACCCGCTCCTACAATGAGCAGTTCTTC. The whole variable domain, remainder taken from reference TRBV5-1 and TRBJ2-1, is KAGVTQTPRYLIKTRGQQVTLSCSPISGHRSVSWYQQTPGQGLQFLFEYFSETQRNKGNFPGRFSGRQFSNSRSEMNVSTLELGDSALYLCASSLDQTSGGTRSYNEQFFGPGTRLTVL.

J is TRBJ1-2 and V is TRBV5-6; TRBD1 aligns across 9 bases. The V segment lost 4 bases and the J segment 8 bases; nucleotides outside the gene matches: 18. CDR1 is SGHDT and CDR2 is YYEEEE in the germline V gene. CDR3 length: 17 amino acids. This CDR3 reads CASSLKEEGQGLMGYTF. In DNA, the CDR3 is TGTGCCAGCAGCCTTAAGGAAGAGGGACAGGGACTTATGGGCTACACCTTC.

This clone came up once. The chain couples TRBV30 to TRBJ2-1, with D possibly matching TRBD2 (5 bases). The V gene's germline CDR1 is GTSNPN and CDR2 SVGIG (reference sequence). Trimming took off 0 bases at V and 0 bases at J, with 6 bases between the two ends. The CDR3 has 14 residues. CDR3 coding DNA: TGTGCCTGGAGTGTAGGGAGCTCCTACAATGAGCAGTTCTTC. This encodes CAWSVGSSYNEQFF.

The chain combines TRBV7-2 with TRBJ2-1, with 9 bases identical to TRBD2. Trimming cost V 7 bases and J 7 bases; bases outside gene matches: 11. This CDR3 has 15 amino acids. CDR1 and CDR2 from the germline V gene are SGHTA and FQGNSA. CDR3 residues: CASTLGLAGKNEQFF. CDR3 in DNA: TGTGCCAGCACCCTCGGTCTAGCGGGAAAGAATGAGCAGTTCTTC.

This sequence joins TRBV27 and TRBJ1-1; maybe TRBD1 (6 bases). Germline V CDR1 and CDR2: MNHEY, SMNVEV (reference sequence). This CDR3 comprises 15 residues. V was shortened by 6 bases and J by 6 bases, with 20 bases between the two germline ends. As DNA, the CDR3 is TGTGCCAGCAGGATCTCCGGACAGTTTTTGGCTGAAGCTTTCTTT. This codes for CASRISGQFLAEAFF.

This clone was seen once. CDR3 residues: CASSHNQPQHF. Written as DNA, the CDR3 is TGTGCCAGCAGTCATAATCAGCCCCAGCATTTT. The chain joins TRBV28 to TRBJ1-5; D remains ambiguous. Trimming took off 5 bases at V and 4 bases at J, with 3 bases between the two ends. Germline V lookup: CDR1 MDHEN, CDR2 SYDVKM. This CDR3 is 11 amino acids long. Variable domain in full (rest from reference TRBV28 and TRBJ1-5): DVKVTQSSRYLVKRTGEKVFLECVQDMDHENMFWYRQDPGLGLRLIYFSYDVKMKEKGDIPEGYSVSREKKERFSLILESASTNQTSMYLCASSHNQPQHFGDGTRLSIL.

The rearrangement joins TRBV2 to TRBJ2-7; D unresolved. V was pared by 2 bases and J by 2 bases, with 4 bases between. In germline, CDR1 is SNHLY, CDR2 FYNNEI. This CDR3 region has 12 residues. CDR3 amino acids: CASSESAYEQYF. CDR3 nucleotides: TGTGCCAGCAGTGAATCGGCCTACGAGCAGTACTTC. The complete variable domain, with remaining parts taken from reference TRBV2 and TRBJ2-7, reads EPEVTQTPSHQVTQMGQEVILRCVPISNHLYFYWYRQILGQKVEFLVSFYNNEISEKSEIFDDQFSVERPDGSNFTLKIRSTKLEDSAMYFCASSESAYEQYFGPGTRLTVT.

The V gene is TRBV29-1, the J gene TRBJ2-1, with D perhaps matching TRBD1 (5 bases). The CDR3 length is 13 residues. CDR1 is SQVTM and CDR2 is ANQGSEA in the germline V gene. Trimming removed 4 bases at V and 8 bases at J, with 15 bases between. The CDR3 bases are TGCAGCGTTGTGGCAGGGAAAAGGGATGAGCAGTTCTTC. It specifies CSVVAGKRDEQFF.

V usage is TRBV27 and J usage is TRBJ2-4; 8 positions match TRBD1. After removal of 4 bases from V and 0 bases from J, the junction contained 14 bases not matched to a gene. Per germline, CDR1 MNHEY and CDR2 SMNVEV (reference sequence). The CDR3 loop spans 19 amino acids. CDR3 region: CASSSRTGSGEVAKNIQYF. In DNA form, the CDR3 reads TGTGCCAGCAGTTCGAGGACAGGGTCGGGGGAAGTAGCCAAAAACATTCAGTACTTC.

The chain has TRBV15 and TRBJ2-1, with TRBD2 matching 8 bases. The CDR3 contains 14 residues. CDR1 LNHNV and CDR2 YYDKDF come from the germline V gene (reference sequence). V was pared by 3 bases and J by 8 bases, with 6 bases of the junction left unmatched. DNA for the CDR3: TGTGCCACCAGCAGGACAGCGGGAGAATATGAGCAGTTCTTC. Protein sequence: CATSRTAGEYEQFF. The full variable domain, rest sourced from reference TRBV15 and TRBJ2-1, is DAMVIQNPRYQVTQFGKPVTLSCSQTLNHNVMYWYQQKSSQAPKLLFHYYDKDFNNEADTPDNFQSRRPNTSFCFLDIRSPGLGDTAMYLCATSRTAGEYEQFFGPGTRLTVL.

V is TRBV5-1 and J is TRBJ1-5, with 7 bases matching TRBD1. The junction had 4 bases not matched to a gene; V was cut back by 0 bases and J by 4 bases. This CDR3 has 15 amino acids. Germline V lookup: CDR1 SGHRS, CDR2 YFSETQ. Here the CDR3 DNA reads TGCGCCAGCAGCTTGGGGGACAGCTCAAATCAGCCCCAGCATTTT. This codes for CASSLGDSSNQPQHF.

The rearrangement uses TRBV4-1 and TRBJ1-3; unclear D gene. CDR3 length equals 18 residues. The V end lost 0 bases, the J end lost 0 bases, and 15 bases lay between the germline ends. Per germline, CDR1 MGHRA and CDR2 YSYEKL. This CDR3 reads CASSQETRWTDSGNTIYF. The CDR3 DNA is TGCGCCAGCAGCCAAGAAACCCGCTGGACTGACTCTGGAAACACCATATATTTT.

The V and J genes are TRBV14 and TRBJ1-2; 8 bases align to TRBD1. V was pared by 4 bases and J by 6 bases, with 4 bases of the junction left unmatched. CDR1 and CDR2 (germline): SGHDN, FVKESK. The CDR3 loop spans 13 amino acids. The CDR3 spells CASSPLGQDGYTF. The CDR3 DNA sequence: TGTGCCAGCAGCCCCCTGGGACAGGATGGCTACACCTTC.

The chain is built from TRBV5-4 and TRBJ2-7; 9 bases are a match to TRBD2. CDR3 length equals 15 residues. CDR1 and CDR2 from the germline V gene are SGHNT and YYREEE (reference sequence). V lost 4 bases and J lost 0; bases outside the gene matches: 5. CDR3 in amino acids: CASSRSGGLSYEQYF. DNA of the CDR3: TGTGCCAGCAGCCGGAGCGGGGGGCTCTCCTACGAGCAGTACTTC.

V and J are TRBV29-1 and TRBJ2-7, with D possibly TRBD1 on 5 matching bases. Germline V gives CDR1 SQVTM, CDR2 ANQGSEA. This CDR3 has 11 amino acids. Trimming shortened V by 7 bases and J by 7 bases, and 14 bases separated the two germline ends. The CDR3 DNA reads as TGCAGCGGTGATGTGGGGCAGGAGCAGTACTTC. It specifies CSGDVGQEQYF.

A single count supports this clone. The rearrangement links TRBV19 to TRBJ1-6; 7 nucleotides align to TRBD1. The V segment lost 5 bases and the J segment 9 bases; nucleotides outside the gene matches: 13. From germline, CDR1 is LNHDA and CDR2 SQIVND (reference sequence). The length of the CDR3 is 16 residues. CDR3: CASSPIRGIRSSPLHF. The CDR3 DNA sequence: TGTGCCAGTAGTCCAATCAGGGGGATTAGGAGTTCACCCCTCCACTTT.